This T cell receptor beta chain came from a study of blood T cell repertoires in COVID-19. Study at large: In each case, the material was cDNA or gDNA derived from T cells, B-cell-depleted T cells, or PBMCs.

Across about two dozen US areas, participants ranged in age from roughly 18 to 95 years. Participants had their cohort set by participant-reported clinical history. Original handling: Amplification from reference gene primers served as the basis for estimated nucleated cell counts. Measured with immunoSEQ multiplex PCR; TCRdb has only the in-frame clones, and not every one. The V and J calls and clone size are taken from that table; D and trimming were inferred from the DNA. The sample consists of about 250,000 clones, almost 85% of them appearing once. From germline, CDR1 is MNHEY and CDR2 SVGAGI. V dropped 4 bases and J dropped 2 bases, with 9 bases sitting between them. The CDR3 sequence is 14 residues long.

The TCR was taken from a woman between 50 and 59 years old with acute COVID-19. The sample taken for sequencing was PBMCs or T cells enriched from blood (not recorded which). The rearrangement links TRBV6-5 to TRBJ1-5, with D possibly being TRBD1 (5 bases). The CDR3 loop is CASSSGGGNQPQHF. The DNA of the CDR3 is TGTGCCAGCAGTTCCGGGGGTGGCAATCAGCCCCAGCATTTT.